Each of the 18 T cell receptor beta chains below was sequenced from the same sample in a study of post-analysis software for immune sequencing data. Study-wide findings and caveats: Patients showed TRBV5-6, TRBV5-1 and TRBV20-1 among several TRBV segments more frequent than in controls.

Unique-molecular-identifier-tagged TCR beta cDNA libraries were used. MiXCR, run by TCRdb on the PCR reads, gives a single entry per CDR3 protein. This repertoire shows a few hundred thousand distinct CDR3 sequences, around 31% found once; its top ten account for 4.5% to 7.5%. Their cognate antigens are unknown. Material: blood. The receptor source for this set is a girl younger than 18 with multiple sclerosis.

Comments on this clonotype: A junction end diverges from the germline sequence, so it may reflect a read error. The chain couples TRBV7-9 to TRBJ1-2; D unclear. The CDR3 sequence is 13 residues long. CDR1 SEHNR and CDR2 FQNEAQ come from the germline V gene (reference sequence). As DNA, the CDR3 is TGTGCCAACAGCTTAGGACGGAATGCTGGCTACACCTTC. This translates into CANSLGRNAGYTF.

The table lists this clonotype with a few counts. The rearrangement joins TRBV11-2 to TRBJ2-3; D remains ambiguous. The ends were cut back, 1 base at V and 2 bases at J, with 7 bases in the middle. Germline V lookup: CDR1 SGHAT, CDR2 FQNNGV. The CDR3 loop spans 14 amino acids. The CDR3 region is CASSLGVATDTQYF. The CDR3 nucleotides are TGTGCCAGCAGCTTAGGGGTAGCCACAGATACGCAGTATTTT.

Concerning this clonotype itself: A single base separates this from a much larger clone, so it may be a read error. The genes are TRBV4-1 and TRBJ2-7, with 10 bases lining up with TRBD1. V lost 0 bases to trimming and J lost 1 base; unmatched junction nucleotides: 3. CDR3 size: 16 residues. CDR1 and CDR2 from the germline V gene are MGHRA and YSYEKL. The CDR3 protein is CASSQDQGQGSYEQYF. The CDR3 DNA reads as TGCGCCAGCAGCCAAGACCAGGGACAGGGGTCCTACGAGCAGTACTTC.

In its sample, this clonotype was seen many times. The V gene is TRBV29-1, the J gene TRBJ2-1; D remains ambiguous. The V gene's germline CDR1 is SQVTM and CDR2 ANQGSEA. The V end lost 4 bases, the J end lost 3 bases, and 19 bases lay between the germline ends. The CDR3 has 16 amino acids. CDR3 sequence: CSVVGAGLGFYNEQFF. The CDR3 DNA follows: TGCAGCGTTGTGGGTGCAGGCCTGGGGTTCTACAATGAGCAGTTCTTC.

This clonotype turned up a few times. A read error may produce the germline difference seen at one junction end. V is TRBV4-1 and J is TRBJ1-1, with D uncertain. This CDR3 contains 14 residues. Looked up from germline, CDR1 is MGHRA and CDR2 is YSYEKL. The CDR3 reads CPSSPNIGSTEAFF. The CDR3 bases are TGCCCCAGCAGCCCTAACATAGGGAGCACTGAAGCTTTCTTT.

The chain has TRBV3-1 and TRBJ2-3; 12 bases are a match to TRBD1. The length of the CDR3 is 15 residues. V shed 4 bases, J shed 6 bases, and the junction held 5 bases outside the gene matches. The germline V gene has CDR1 LGHDT and CDR2 YNNKEL (reference sequence). The DNA for the CDR3 is TGTGCCAGCAGCCGTTGGGACAGGGGGCCGGATACGCAGTATTTT. Protein product: CASSRWDRGPDTQYF.

The CDR3: CASSSVGRQLNTEAFF. The CDR3, as DNA: TGTGCCAGCAGCTCGGTGGGGAGACAGTTGAACACTGAAGCTTTCTTT. V gene TRBV5-6 combines with J gene TRBJ1-1; D might be TRBD1 (5 bases). Germline V CDR1 and CDR2: SGHDT, YYEEEE. V dropped 3 bases and J dropped 0 bases, with 15 bases sitting between them. CDR3 size: 16 residues. Full variable domain (outside the CDR3, taken from reference TRBV5-6 and TRBJ1-1): DAGVTQSPTHLIKTRGQQVTLRCSPKSGHDTVSWYQQALGQGPQFIFQYYEEEERQRGNFPDRFSGHQFPNYSSELNVNALLLGDSALYLCASSSVGRQLNTEAFFGQGTRLTVV.

This clonotype came up a few times. The chain employs TRBV6-1 and TRBJ2-3; 7 nucleotides line up with TRBD1. Germline V CDR1 and CDR2: MNHNS, SASEGT. With V trimmed by 10 bases and J by 1 base, 5 bases remained unmatched. The CDR3 contains 13 residues. The CDR3: CAIRDSGTDTQYF. The DNA for the CDR3 is TGTGCCATCCGGGACAGTGGCACAGATACGCAGTATTTT.

V and J are TRBV5-1 and TRBJ2-7; TRBD2 matches 8 bases. Per germline, CDR1 SGHRS and CDR2 YFSETQ. This CDR3 is 14 amino acids long. J gave up 4 bases and V 3 bases, and 6 bases lay outside the gene matches. CDR3 residues: CASSSGGAQYEQYF. As DNA, the CDR3 is TGCGCCAGCAGCTCGGGGGGGGCCCAATACGAGCAGTACTTC. Full variable domain (remainder filled in from reference TRBV5-1 and TRBJ2-7): KAGVTQTPRYLIKTRGQQVTLSCSPISGHRSVSWYQQTPGQGLQFLFEYFSETQRNKGNFPGRFSGRQFSNSRSEMNVSTLELGDSALYLCASSSGGAQYEQYFGPGTRLTVT.

This clonotype has only a few counts. The chain links TRBV12-3 or TRBV12-4 to TRBJ2-1; D remains ambiguous. This CDR3 is 16 amino acids long. V lost 6 bases to trimming and J lost 0 bases, with 15 bases between them. The CDR3 region is CASSSLPTSSYNEQFF. In nucleotides, the CDR3 is TGTGCCAGCAGCTCCCTACCTACCAGCTCCTACAATGAGCAGTTCTTC.

The count of this clonotype is one. This chain connects TRBV12-3 or TRBV12-4 to TRBJ2-5, with TRBD2 matching over 9 bases. V was pared by 6 bases and J by 4 bases, with 9 bases of the junction left unmatched. CDR3 length equals 15 residues. The CDR3 DNA sequence: TGTGCCAGCAGGATGTGGCGGGGGGGCAGAGAGACCCAGTACTTC. It specifies CASRMWRGGRETQYF.

Concerning this clonotype itself: An end of the junction does not agree with germline; a read error may underlie this. The chain couples TRBV5-1 to TRBJ1-2; unclear D gene. Per the germline V gene, CDR1 is SGHRS and CDR2 is YFSETQ. CDR3 size: 12 residues. The chain's CDR3 is CASSQTDCGYTF. As DNA, the CDR3 is TGTGCCAGCAGCCAAACGGACTGTGGCTACACCTTC.

This clonotype was observed a single time. The V and J genes are TRBV7-2 and TRBJ2-7; possibly TRBD2 for D (5 bases). The V end lost 2 bases, the J end lost 2 bases, and 19 bases lay between the germline ends. Germline V gene sequence: CDR1 SGHTA, CDR2 FQGNSA. The CDR3 sequence is 17 residues long. CDR3 DNA: TGTGCCAGCAGCTTACGGACGATCGGACTGGGAACCTACGAGCAGTACTTC. This codes for CASSLRTIGLGTYEQYF.

The gene calls are TRBV29-1 and TRBJ1-2; D gene unclear. The V gene's germline CDR1 is SQVTM and CDR2 ANQGSEA. V shed 3 bases and J shed 7 bases, with 9 bases lying between them. The CDR3 sequence is 11 residues long. The CDR3 spells CSVEGMGGYTF. DNA for the CDR3: TGCAGCGTTGAGGGAATGGGTGGCTACACCTTC.

V is TRBV4-1 and J is TRBJ1-2; D gene ambiguous. Trimming stripped 1 base from V and 5 bases from J, with 8 bases between. This CDR3 comprises 13 residues. Germline-derived CDR1 and CDR2 are MGHRA and YSYEKL. The CDR3 reads CASSQGLLYGYTF. CDR3 DNA sequence: TGCGCCAGCAGCCAAGGTCTGCTATATGGCTACACCTTC.

The chain employs TRBV5-1 and TRBJ1-1; possibly TRBD1 for D (6 bases). The CDR3 loop spans 15 amino acids. Germline V gene sequence: CDR1 SGHRS, CDR2 YFSETQ. Trimming shortened V by 0 bases and J by 4 bases, and 13 bases separated the two germline ends. This chain's CDR3 is CASSLGAQGGTEAFF. As DNA, the CDR3 is TGCGCCAGCAGCTTGGGGGCACAGGGAGGCACTGAAGCTTTCTTT.

The chain couples TRBV5-1 to TRBJ2-3, with D possibly being TRBD1 (7 bases). Trimming removed 4 bases from V and 2 bases from J, with 11 bases in between. This CDR3 contains 14 residues. Germline V lookup: CDR1 SGHRS, CDR2 YFSETQ. The CDR3 here is CASSAGQTTDTQYF. The DNA for the CDR3 is TGCGCCAGCAGCGCGGGACAGACCACAGATACGCAGTATTTT.

The chain couples TRBV18 to TRBJ2-3; a weak D match, TRBD1 (6 bases). CDR1 is KGHSH and CDR2 is LQKENI in the germline V gene. CDR3 size: 13 residues. Trimming shortened V by 6 bases and J by 3 bases, and 10 bases separated the two germline ends. CDR3 protein: CASSRDRTDTQYF. CDR3 sequence (DNA): TGTGCCAGCTCCCGAGACAGGACAGATACGCAGTATTTT.